This T cell receptor beta chain was sequenced for a study of T cells after yellow fever vaccination (dated by TCRdb to about 2019). Context from the whole study: The SMART-Seq v4 Ultra Low Input RNA kit was used to prepare libraries from fractions with low cell numbers. Two healthy male donors, one aged 18 to 30 and one aged 30 to 40 years, were included in the cohort. To track T-cell clones before and after primary and booster YFV17D yellow fever vaccination, bulk TCR alpha and beta repertoires were sequenced longitudinally. Bulk PBMC replicates and cell subsets were isolated from blood drawn at multiple timepoints before and after both primary and secondary immunization. General findings and caveats noted by the study authors: A small share of clonotypes was detected in both CD4 and CD8 compartments, with the overlap likely arising from convergent recombination. Most clones expanded after primary vaccination were re-detected after the booster (almost 97% of CD4 and around 88% of CD8), suggesting broad memory maintenance. Because abundant contaminating clonotypes from the bulk population could be contained in FACS-sorted repertoires, computational filtering was required. Because the study included only two donors, the extent to which the findings can be generalized is limited. The secondary T-cell response was found to be weaker but faster than the primary response, with a peak reached on day 5 rather than on day 15.

What the treatment or condition label conveys for this sample: live attenuated yellow fever vaccine strain. A standard Ficoll-Paque protocol was used to isolate PBMCs from peripheral blood. Dynabeads CD4 and CD8 positive selection kits were used to isolate the CD4 and CD8 T-cell fractions. RNA was extracted with TriZol from bulk PBMCs, CD4 and CD8 fractions, and dextramer-positive and dextramer-negative fractions. This clonotype came up a few times. Its target antigen remains unknown. No much larger clone is present one base from it, and per-base qualities are unavailable. The junction shows trimming of 3 bases on V and 7 bases on J, and the gene matches do not reach 6 bases of it. The germline V gene encodes CDR1 SGHTA and CDR2 FQGNSA. There are 14 amino acids in the CDR3, from cysteine to phenylalanine inclusive. CDR3 DNA is the only sequence kept; it has 42 bases, read in frame from the first base.

The sequencing machine was an Illumina NovaSeq 6000. Synthesis of TCR cDNA relied on 5'RACE template switching, a step that introduced a universal primer site along with unique molecular identifiers. cDNA synthesis was primed from both the TCR alpha and TCR beta constant segments. Two PCR steps were used to amplify libraries, with sample barcodes and sequencing adapters being added in the second step. Libraries were sequenced on Illumina HiSeq 2500 (2x100 bp) or NovaSeq (2x150 bp). The paper's processing steps were these. MIGEC handled demultiplexing of reads and collapsing into UMI consensus sequences, while MiXCR performed V(D)J alignment. Vaccine-responding clonotypes were defined with edgeR using replicate PBMC samples, requiring FDR below 0.01 and a log2 fold change above 5 up to day 15. CD4 or CD8 identity was assigned to each bulk clonotype according to whether the clonotype was present at higher abundance in the sequenced CD4 repertoire or the sequenced CD8 repertoire. TCRdb trimmed public reads at Q25 via fastp, called clones via MiXCR and kept in-frame beta chains. CDR3 protein duplicates are merged, each entry listing the most common genes and DNA. The V and J calls and clone size come from TCRdb's table, not from the authors' own analysis. The table for this sample lists a few hundred thousand distinct CDR3 sequences; around 12% of them were counted only once. The ten most abundant clones make up approximately 3.4% of the sample.

Recombination linked TRBV7-2 to TRBJ1-5; 7 of the junction bases match TRBD1. The origin of this receptor is a man between 18 and 35 years old who received the YFV17D yellow fever vaccine. The starting material was CD4+ T cells sorted from PBMCs, obtained 15 days after the yellow fever booster vaccination. In nucleotide form, the sequence is TGTGCCAGCAGCTTGTACAGGGGCCAGCAGCCCCAGCATTTT. Protein translation: CASSLYRGQQPQHF.